The 17 T cell receptor beta chains listed next were all sequenced from one sample in a study of blood T cell repertoires in COVID-19. Sequencing used immunoSEQ multiplex PCR; TCRdb keeps in-frame clones, though not all of them. Counted here are nearly 80,000 clones, approximately 80% occurring once; the ten biggest clones make up 4.5% to 7%. Sample: peripheral blood. These receptors were taken from a man aged 60 to 75 with active or convalescent COVID-19.

The chain links TRBV27 to TRBJ1-1, with 10 positions matching TRBD1. Losses at the gene ends were 5 bases for V and 11 bases for J; bases not matched to a gene: 8. Germline-derived CDR1 and CDR2 are MNHEY and SMNVEV (reference sequence). This CDR3 contains 13 residues. The CDR3 DNA reads as TGTGCCAGCAGTGTCGACAGGGGGCGCTTTGCTTTCTTT. As protein: CASSVDRGRFAFF.

CDR3: CSGIQGDREKLFF. CDR3 sequence (DNA): TGCAGCGGAATACAGGGGGACAGGGAAAAACTGTTTTTT. The chain links TRBV29-1 to TRBJ1-4; 8 positions agree with TRBD1. The V gene end was trimmed by 7 bases and the J gene end by 8 bases; junction bases not matched to a gene: 9. Germline assignment: CDR1 SQVTM and CDR2 ANQGSEA. CDR3 length: 13 amino acids.

The chain is built from TRBV9 and TRBJ1-2; D remains unclear. Between the trimmed V and J ends, which lost 4 bases and 1 base, there was a span of 14 bases. The CDR3 consists of 15 residues. CDR1 and CDR2 (germline): SGDLS, YYNGEE. CDR3 protein: CASSPPGRVNYGYTF. The CDR3 region has the DNA TGTGCCAGCAGCCCCCCCGGGAGGGTTAACTATGGCTACACCTTC. Looking up the rest from reference TRBV9 and TRBJ1-2 gives the full variable domain: DSGVTQTPKHLITATGQRVTLRCSPRSGDLSVYWYQQSLDQGLQFLIQYYNGEERAKGNILERFSAQQFPDLHSELNLSSLELGDSALYFCASSPPGRVNYGYTFGSGTRLTVV.

The V call is TRBV10-1, the J call TRBJ2-6; TRBD2 matches 10 bases. J was trimmed by 2 bases and V by 8 bases; bases with no gene match: 15. There are 19 residues in the CDR3. The V gene's germline CDR1 is WNHNN and CDR2 SYGVQD (reference sequence). This CDR3 reads CASLAPGLATKAGANVLTF. The CDR3 DNA reads as TGCGCCAGCTTAGCCCCGGGACTAGCGACCAAAGCTGGGGCCAACGTCCTGACTTTC.

V and J are TRBV6-5 and TRBJ1-2; maybe TRBD1 (5 bases). The germline CDR1 and CDR2 sequences are MNHEY and SVGAGI. CDR3 length: 12 amino acids. V gave up 6 bases and J gave up 3 bases, with 8 bases separating them. CDR3 amino acids: CASRQDYYGYTF. Written as DNA, the CDR3 is TGTGCCAGCAGACAGGATTACTATGGCTACACCTTC.

The rearrangement links TRBV4-2 to TRBJ2-2, with 11 bases that match TRBD2. V gave up 0 bases and J gave up 6 bases; unmatched junction bases: 6. CDR1 is LGHNA, CDR2 YNFKEQ, per germline. CDR3 length: 17 amino acids. CDR3 DNA sequence: TGTGCCAGCAGCCAAGATCTGCGGGGACTAGCGGCCGGGGAGCTGTTTTTT. As protein: CASSQDLRGLAAGELFF.

V gene TRBV21-1 combines with J gene TRBJ2-5; TRBD1 is the table's D call, not checked against the DNA. TRBV21-1 is described as a pseudogene. The CDR3 loop spans 13 amino acids. This CDR3 is CASSFRGQETQYF. The CDR3 DNA follows: TGTGCCAGCAGCTTCAGGGGGCAAGAGACCCAGTACTTC.

The chain joins TRBV18 to TRBJ1-6; D is undetermined. Per the germline V gene, CDR1 is KGHSH and CDR2 is LQKENI. CDR3 length equals 15 residues. Trimming pared 2 bases from V and 2 bases from J, leaving 7 bases between. As DNA, the CDR3 is TGTGCCAGCTCACCAGCGAAAGCCTATAATTCACCCCTCCACTTT. Translating it yields CASSPAKAYNSPLHF.

In its sample, this clone was seen a few times. The chain employs TRBV2 and TRBJ2-2; TRBD2 matches 9 bases. Unmatched junction bases numbered 11, after V lost 2 bases and J lost 4 bases. This CDR3 region has 18 residues. Germline CDR1 and CDR2: SNHLY and FYNNEI. Written as DNA, the CDR3 is TGTGCCAGCAGTGAACTAGCGGGATGGTCCGAGGGCACCGGGGAGCTGTTTTTT. Amino acids: CASSELAGWSEGTGELFF. The full variable domain, rest sourced from reference TRBV2 and TRBJ2-2, is EPEVTQTPSHQVTQMGQEVILRCVPISNHLYFYWYRQILGQKVEFLVSFYNNEISEKSEIFDDQFSVERPDGSNFTLKIRSTKLEDSAMYFCASSELAGWSEGTGELFFGEGSRLTVL.

This chain uses TRBV5-8 with TRBJ2-7; 10 positions match TRBD1. The CDR3 length is 17 residues. V gave up 5 bases and J gave up 0 bases; unmatched junction bases: 11. The germline CDR1 and CDR2 sequences are SGHTS and YDEGEE. This chain's CDR3 is CASSYMSGTGDSYEQYF. The CDR3 region has the DNA TGTGCCAGCAGTTACATGTCCGGGACAGGGGACTCCTACGAGCAGTACTTC.

The chain joins TRBV9 to TRBJ2-5; D is undetermined. V gave up 4 bases and J gave up 0 bases, with 10 bases separating them. CDR1 SGDLS and CDR2 YYNGEE come from the germline V gene. The CDR3 totals 14 residues. CDR3 bases: TGTGCCAGCAGCCCCGACGGGTACCAAGAGACCCAGTACTTC. It specifies CASSPDGYQETQYF.

This chain links TRBV28 with TRBJ2-1; 10 bases map to TRBD2. The CDR3 has 16 residues. The V gene end was trimmed by 2 bases and the J gene end by 7 bases; junction bases not matched to a gene: 8. Germline V gene lookup returns CDR1 MDHEN and CDR2 SYDVKM. The CDR3, as DNA: TGTGCCAGCAGTTTAGGCTCTAGCGGGGGCTGGAATGAGCAGTTCTTC. Protein product: CASSLGSSGGWNEQFF.

The V call is TRBV11-2, the J call TRBJ1-4; D ambiguous. This CDR3 has 15 residues. V was shortened by 2 bases and J by 7 bases, with 14 bases between the two germline ends. Germline CDR1 reads SGHAT; CDR2 reads FQNNGV. The CDR3 loop is CASSLWAGTGEKLFF. For the CDR3, the DNA is TGTGCCAGCAGCTTATGGGCGGGCACTGGTGAAAAACTGTTTTTT.

CDR3 coding DNA: TGTGCCAGCAGCTTAGGCCTAAGAGAGACCCAGTACTTC. This encodes CASSLGLRETQYF. V gene TRBV7-9 combines with J gene TRBJ2-5, with D unresolved. Germline CDR1 is SEHNR and CDR2 is FQNEAQ (reference sequence). This CDR3 contains 13 residues. V shed 1 base and J shed 4 bases, with 7 bases lying between them.

The chain is built from TRBV6-2 or TRBV6-3 and TRBJ2-3; a weak D match, TRBD1 (6 bases). With 6 bases removed from V and 0 bases from J, the gap between germline ends came to 13 bases. Germline V gene lookup returns CDR1 MNHEY and CDR2 SVGEGT. CDR3 size: 15 residues. The CDR3 sequence is CASSLRDISTDTQYF. The CDR3 DNA is TGTGCCAGCAGCCTCCGGGACATAAGCACAGATACGCAGTATTTT.

The chain carries TRBV9 and TRBJ2-3; 10 nucleotides align to TRBD2. CDR3 size: 14 residues. J lost 4 bases, V lost 1 base, and 0 bases had no gene match. Germline-derived CDR1 and CDR2 are SGDLS and YYNGEE. This CDR3 reads CASSVTSGADTQYF. The CDR3 region has the DNA TGTGCCAGCAGCGTAACTAGCGGGGCAGATACGCAGTATTTT.

The J gene is TRBJ2-7, the V gene TRBV5-4; 12 nucleotides match TRBD2. The germline gives CDR1 SGHNT, CDR2 YYREEE (reference sequence). The CDR3 loop spans 15 amino acids. V gave up 7 bases and J gave up 2 bases; unmatched junction bases: 7. For the CDR3, the DNA is TGTGCCAGCCGTACTAGCGGGGGGTACGCCTACGAGCAGTACTTC. It translates to CASRTSGGYAYEQYF.